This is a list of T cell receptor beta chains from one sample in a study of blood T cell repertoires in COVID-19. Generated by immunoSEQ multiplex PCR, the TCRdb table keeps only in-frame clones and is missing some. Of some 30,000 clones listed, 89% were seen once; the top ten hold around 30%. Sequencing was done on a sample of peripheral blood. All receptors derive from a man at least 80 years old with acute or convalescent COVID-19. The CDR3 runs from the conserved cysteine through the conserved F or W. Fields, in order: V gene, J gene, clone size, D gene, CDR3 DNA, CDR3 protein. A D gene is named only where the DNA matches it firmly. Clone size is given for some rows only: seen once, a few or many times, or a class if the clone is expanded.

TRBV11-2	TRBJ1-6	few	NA	TGTGCCAGCAGCCCGGGGAGCAGGAATTCACCCCTCCACTTT	CASSPGSRNSPLHF
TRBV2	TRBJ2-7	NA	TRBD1	TGTGCCAGCAGACCCCGGACAGGGGGCTACGAGCAGTACTTC	CASRPRTGGYEQYF
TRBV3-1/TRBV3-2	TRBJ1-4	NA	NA	TGTGCCAGCAGCCAAGGTGTTCGGGAAAAACTGTTTTTT	CASSQGVREKLFF
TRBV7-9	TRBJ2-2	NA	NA	TGTGCCAGCAGCTTACTGTCAGAGAACACCGGGGAGCTGTTTTTT	CASSLLSENTGELFF
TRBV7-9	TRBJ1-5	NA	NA	TGTGCCAGCAGCTTATCCCAGGGGAATCAGCCCCAGCATTTT	CASSLSQGNQPQHF
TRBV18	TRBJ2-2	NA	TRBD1	TGTGCCAGCTCACGACCGGGACAGTCGAACACCGGGGAGCTGTTTTTT	CASSRPGQSNTGELFF
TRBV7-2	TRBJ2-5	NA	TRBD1	TGTGCCAGCAGCCCCAGGACAGGAGAGACCCAGTACTTC	CASSPRTGETQYF
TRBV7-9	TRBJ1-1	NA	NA	TGTGCCAGCAGCTTATTTGCGGACCCTGGGGAGGGGGCTTTCTTT	CASSLFADPGEGAFF
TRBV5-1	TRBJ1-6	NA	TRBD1	TGCGCCAGCAGCTCCGGACAGGGGCATAATTCACCCCTCCACTTT	CASSSGQGHNSPLHF
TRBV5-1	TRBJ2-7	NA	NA	TGCGCCAGCAGCTTGGTGGGGGCTCCCTACGAGCAGTACTTC	CASSLVGAPYEQYF
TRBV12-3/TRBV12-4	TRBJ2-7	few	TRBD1	TGTGCCAGCAGTTTATCAGGGGGTAGCGAGCAGTACTTC	CASSLSGGSEQYF
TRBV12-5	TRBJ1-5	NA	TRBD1	TGTGCTAGTGGTTTGGGTGAGGGACAGGTCAATCAGCCCCAGCATTTT	CASGLGEGQVNQPQHF
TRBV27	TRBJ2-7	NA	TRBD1	TGTGCCAGCAGCCGGGGACAGAGCTACGAGCAGTACTTC	CASSRGQSYEQYF
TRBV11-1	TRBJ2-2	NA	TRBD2	TGTGCCAGCAGCCCGCGAGCTAGCGGGAGGGCCGGGGAGCTGTTTTTT	CASSPRASGRAGELFF
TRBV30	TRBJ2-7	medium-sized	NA	TGTGCCTGGAGTCCCTTTTCCGGGGGGCTGCTGGGGCCAACCTACGAGCAGTACTTC	CAWSPFSGGLLGPTYEQYF
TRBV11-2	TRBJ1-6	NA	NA	TGTGCCAGCAGCTTCGTAAATTCACCCCTCCACTTT	CASSFVNSPLHF
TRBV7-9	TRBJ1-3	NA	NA	TGTGCCAGCAGCCATATCCGACAGTCCTCTGGAAACACCATATATTTT	CASSHIRQSSGNTIYF
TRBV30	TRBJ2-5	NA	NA	TGTGCCTGGAGTGTAACAGGGGAGGCGACCCAGTACTTC	CAWSVTGEATQYF
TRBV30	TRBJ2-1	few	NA	TGTGCCTGGAAAGGCGGGTCGAGCTCCTACAATGAGCAGTTCTTC	CAWKGGSSSYNEQFF
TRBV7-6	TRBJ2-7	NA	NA	TGTGCCAGCAGCTTAGGTACAGGAACCTACGAGCAGTACTTC	CASSLGTGTYEQYF
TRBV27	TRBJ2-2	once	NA	TGTGCCAGCAGTTTGGCGAGGGCGAACACCGGGGAGCTGTTTTTT	CASSLARANTGELFF
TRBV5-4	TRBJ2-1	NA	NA	TGTGCCAGCAGCTTCGGTTTCCGACAGAATGAGCAGTTCTTC	CASSFGFRQNEQFF
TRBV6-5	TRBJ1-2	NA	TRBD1	TGTGCCAGCAGGGACAGGGGCCGAGGGGACTATGGCTACACCTTC	CASRDRGRGDYGYTF
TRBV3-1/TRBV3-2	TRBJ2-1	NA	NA	TGTGCCAGCAGCCCTGTGCGGAGCTCCTACAATGAGCAGTTCTTC	CASSPVRSSYNEQFF
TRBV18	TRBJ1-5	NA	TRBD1	TGTGCCAGCTCACCACGGGCCCCAGGGGGAGGTCAGCCCCAGCATTTT	CASSPRAPGGGQPQHF
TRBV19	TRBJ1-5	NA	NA	TGTGCCAGTAACTCGGGACTGACTAAAGGTCAGCCCCAGCATTTT	CASNSGLTKGQPQHF
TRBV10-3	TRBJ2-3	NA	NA	TGTGCCATCAGCTATAGCGGTGGCACAGATACGCAGTATTTT	CAISYSGGTDTQYF
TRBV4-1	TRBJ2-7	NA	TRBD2	TGCGCCAGCAGCCTCGCGACTAGCGGGGCATACGAGCAGTACTTC	CASSLATSGAYEQYF
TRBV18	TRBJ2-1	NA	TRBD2	TGTGCCAGCTCCAGGGAGGGCCGAGAGCAGTTCTTC	CASSREGREQFF
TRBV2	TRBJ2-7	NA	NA	TGTGCCAGCAATCGTTTTAGCTCCTACGAGCAGTACTTC	CASNRFSSYEQYF
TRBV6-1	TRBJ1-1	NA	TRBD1	TGTGCCAGCAGTGATCTAGGGACAGTGAACACTGAAGCTTTCTTT	CASSDLGTVNTEAFF
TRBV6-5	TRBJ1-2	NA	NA	TGTGCCAGCAGTTACAGCCAGGGGTCCGTCTATGGCTACACCTTC	CASSYSQGSVYGYTF
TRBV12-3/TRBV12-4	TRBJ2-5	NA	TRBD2	TGTGCCAGCAGTTTCGGGGGGGAAGAGACCCAGTACTTC	CASSFGGEETQYF
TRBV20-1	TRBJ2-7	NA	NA	TGCAGTGCCCGTTCAGGCCACGAGCAGTACTTC	CSARSGHEQYF
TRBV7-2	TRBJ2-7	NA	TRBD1	TGTGCCAGCAGCACCTACAGGGGCCTTTCCTACGAGCAGTACTTC	CASSTYRGLSYEQYF
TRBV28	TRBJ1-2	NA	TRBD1	TGTGCCAGCAGTCCCCAGGGGGCTGAGGATCGGTCAGGCTACACCTTC	CASSPQGAEDRSGYTF
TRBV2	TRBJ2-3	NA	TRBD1	TGTGCCAGCACTTTGGACAGGAGCACAGATACGCAGTATTTT	CASTLDRSTDTQYF
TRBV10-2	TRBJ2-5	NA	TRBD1	TGCGCCAGCAGCAGAGATCGGACAGGGATAGGAGGGGAGACCCAGTACTTC	CASSRDRTGIGGETQYF
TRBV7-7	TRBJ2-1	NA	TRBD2	TGTGCCAGCAGCTTAGAGGTTAGCGGGAGGAACAATGAGCAGTTCTTC	CASSLEVSGRNNEQFF
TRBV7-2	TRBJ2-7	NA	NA	TGTGCCAGCAGCCCGCGGTGGGGCAGCTCCTACGAGCAGTACTTC	CASSPRWGSSYEQYF
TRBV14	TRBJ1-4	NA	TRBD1	TGTGCCAGCAGCGCTCGACAGGGGGCAACTAATGAAAAACTGTTTTTT	CASSARQGATNEKLFF
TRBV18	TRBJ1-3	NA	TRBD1	TGTGCCAGCTCACCTTTACAGGGGGCTGGAAACACCATATATTTT	CASSPLQGAGNTIYF